This note documents a single T cell receptor beta chain sequence. The library tagged individual cDNA molecules with unique molecular identifiers. TCRdb re-analysed the RACE reads in MiXCR, keeping a single row per CDR3 protein. Of over 45,000 distinct CDR3 sequences listed, over 7.5% were seen once; the top ten hold roughly 15%. As to time point: patch test 1, 2 weeks after DPC sensitization. Noted treatment: therapeutic diphenylcyclopropenone sensitization with weekly scalp DPC. Each donor was an alopecia patient between 18 and 70 years of age who qualified for DPC. The data originate from a study of human T cells and chemical hapten exposure. There are 16 residues in the CDR3. The germline V gene has CDR1 SEHNR and CDR2 FQNEAQ (reference sequence). J was trimmed by 2 bases and V by 5 bases; bases with no gene match: 9.

The starting material was whole blood, obtained in connection with sensitization to the hapten diphenylcyclopropenone (DPC). The sequence came from a woman aged 40 to 50 with alopecia areata. Some clones in this sample may be carry-over from other donors' samples. This chain connects TRBV7-9 to TRBJ2-7; 10 bases align to TRBD1. CDR3 region: CASSLQSGTGAYEQYF. In nucleotides, the CDR3 is TGTGCCAGCAGCCTCCAGTCGGGGACAGGGGCCTACGAGCAGTACTTC.